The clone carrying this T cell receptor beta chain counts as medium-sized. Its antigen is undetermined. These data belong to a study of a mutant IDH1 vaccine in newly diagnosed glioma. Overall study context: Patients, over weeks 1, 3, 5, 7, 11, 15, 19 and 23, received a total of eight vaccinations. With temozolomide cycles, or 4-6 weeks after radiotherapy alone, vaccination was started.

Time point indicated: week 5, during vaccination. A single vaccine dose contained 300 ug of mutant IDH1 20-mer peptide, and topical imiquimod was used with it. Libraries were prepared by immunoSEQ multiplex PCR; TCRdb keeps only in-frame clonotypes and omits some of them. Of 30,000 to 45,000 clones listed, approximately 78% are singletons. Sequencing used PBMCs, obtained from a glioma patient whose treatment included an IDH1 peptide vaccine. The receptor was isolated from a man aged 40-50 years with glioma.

The CDR3 sequence is CASSDREENSPLHF. DNA of the CDR3: TGTGCCAGCAGCGACAGGGAAGAGAATTCACCCCTCCACTTT. J is TRBJ1-6 and V is TRBV5-6, with 7 bases identical to TRBD1. Trimming took 4 bases from V and 7 from J; bases not matched to a gene: 5. Germline V gene sequence: CDR1 SGHDT, CDR2 YYEEEE. The CDR3 is 14 residues long.